Below are 11 T cell receptor beta chains sequenced from a single sample in a study of CD8 T cells in Susac syndrome. It was with random hexamers that about 0.45 to 1 ug RNA was reverse transcribed. TCRdb ran MiXCR on the immunoSEQ multiplex PCR reads and lists one entry per CDR3 protein. The sample yields around 300,000 distinct CDR3 sequences, 92% seen once. Sequencing was carried out using CD4+ T cells from PBMCs. The receptor source for this set is a human donor with multiple sclerosis.

The CDR3 protein is CAISESWRTDTQYF. The CDR3 DNA sequence: TGTGCCATCAGTGAGTCGTGGCGCACAGATACGCAGTATTTT. J is TRBJ2-3 and V is TRBV10-3; no reliable D call. Looked up from germline, CDR1 is ENHRY and CDR2 is SYGVKD. The CDR3 totals 14 residues. V was clipped by 0 bases and J by 1 base, with 5 bases between them.

The chain joins TRBV9 to TRBJ1-3; D call uncertain. CDR3 length: 15 amino acids. Trimming took off 0 bases at V and 1 base at J, with 8 bases between the two ends. Germline values: CDR1 SGDLS, CDR2 YYNGEE. In nucleotides, the CDR3 is TGTGCCAGCAGCGTAGGAGGTACTTCTGGAAACACCATATATTTT. Translating gives CASSVGGTSGNTIYF.

This sequence joins TRBV7-2 and TRBJ2-7, with 12 bases lining up with TRBD2. V lost 0 bases, J lost 6 bases, and 9 bases stayed unmatched. CDR1 is SGHTA and CDR2 is FQGNSA in the germline V gene. The CDR3 is 17 amino acids. The CDR3 coding sequence is TGTGCCAGCAGCTTAGCGCGTCCTAGCGGGAGGGCCAGCGAGCAGTACTTC. Protein sequence: CASSLARPSGRASEQYF.

This chain connects TRBV7-2 to TRBJ2-2, with TRBD1 matching 9 bases. Germline trimming cut 6 bases from V and 2 bases from J; bases unmatched to any gene: 4. Per germline, CDR1 SGHTA and CDR2 FQGNSA. CDR3 length equals 15 residues. CDR3 nucleotides: TGTGCCAGCAGTACAGGGGGCCCTAACACCGGGGAGCTGTTTTTT. This gives the protein CASSTGGPNTGELFF.

Notes on this clonotype: Likely a read error: the CDR3 ends without its conserved phenylalanine or tryptophan. The chain links TRBV27 to TRBJ1-4; TRBD1 is a possible D gene (5 bases). Germline assignment: CDR1 MNHEY and CDR2 SMNVEV (reference sequence). Deletions cut 5 bases from V and 0 bases from J, with 7 bases between. CDR3 length: 14 amino acids. The CDR3 loop reads CASSRTTTNEKLFS. CDR3 bases: TGTGCCAGCAGTCGGACAACAACTAATGAAAAACTGTTTTCT.

V and J are TRBV20-1 and TRBJ2-7; D not certain. Per germline, CDR1 DFQATT and CDR2 SNEGSKA (reference sequence). The CDR3 extends over 14 amino acids. V lost 2 bases, J lost 0 bases, and 11 bases lay in between. In DNA form, the CDR3 reads TGCAGTGCTAGACGGCCGGCAGGCTCCTACGAGCAGTACTTC. Its protein is CSARRPAGSYEQYF.

This chain links TRBV7-2 with TRBJ2-1; weak D call: TRBD2 (5 bases). This CDR3 comprises 15 residues. The V end was cut by 6 bases, the J end by 0 bases, with 12 bases between. CDR1 and CDR2 (germline): SGHTA, FQGNSA. This CDR3 is CASSGSVSSYNEQFF. CDR3 nucleotides: TGTGCCAGCAGTGGTAGCGTAAGCTCCTACAATGAGCAGTTCTTC.

This clonotype was observed a handful of times. The V and J genes are TRBV6-1 and TRBJ2-7; maybe TRBD2 (5 bases). V was trimmed by 6 bases and J by 5 bases, leaving 14 bases between them. From germline, CDR1 is MNHNS and CDR2 SASEGT. The CDR3 has 13 residues. The CDR3 reads CASRAFGSDEQYF. The CDR3 DNA sequence: TGTGCCAGCAGGGCCTTTGGGAGCGACGAGCAGTACTTC.

The rearrangement links TRBV6-2 or TRBV6-3 to TRBJ2-7; the match to TRBD2 covers 11 bases. Germline V gives CDR1 MNHEY, CDR2 SVGEGT. CDR3 length: 14 amino acids. Germline trimming cut 5 bases from V and 5 bases from J; bases unmatched to any gene: 5. The CDR3 loop is CASSTSGRRDEQYF. The CDR3 coding sequence is TGTGCCAGCAGTACTAGCGGGAGAAGAGACGAGCAGTACTTC.

The chain links TRBV2 to TRBJ2-7, with TRBD2 matching 9 bases. Trimming removed 9 bases from V and 4 bases from J; junction bases left unmatched: 7. Germline V gene lookup returns CDR1 SNHLY and CDR2 FYNNEI. This CDR3 region has 13 residues. The CDR3 here is CASIAGDRYEQYF. In DNA form, the CDR3 reads TGTGCCAGTATAGCGGGAGATCGGTACGAGCAGTACTTC.

CDR3: CASSETSGRGETQYF. For the CDR3, the DNA is TGTGCCAGCAGTGAAACCTCAGGCCGTGGGGAGACCCAGTACTTC. The chain links TRBV25-1 to TRBJ2-5, with D hard to call. CDR3 size: 15 residues. The V end lost 2 bases, the J end lost 5 bases, and 15 bases lay between the germline ends. The germline gives CDR1 MGHDK, CDR2 SYGVNS. Combining the CDR3 with reference TRBV25-1 and TRBJ2-5 gives the whole variable domain EADIYQTPRYLVIGTGKKITLECSQTMGHDKMYWYQQDPGMELHLIHYSYGVNSTEKGDLSSESTVSRIRTEHFPLTLESARPSHTSQYLCASSETSGRGETQYFGPGTRLLVL.